This entry concerns a single TCR beta chain. The CDR3 extends over 17 amino acids. The germline V gene has CDR1 SGHRS and CDR2 YFSETQ. The ends lost 0 bases at V and 1 base at J; junction bases unmatched: 1. This record belongs to a study of blood T cell repertoires in COVID-19. Overall study: Specimens from acute and convalescent COVID-19 originated in the United States, Italy and Spain. Nucleic acid was either cDNA or gDNA, and it came from T cells, B-cell-depleted T cells, or PBMCs.

Assay: immunoSEQ multiplex PCR; the TCRdb copy retains only in-frame clones and omits some. The sample carries about 140,000 clones, 77% recorded once. The origin of this receptor is a woman aged 50 to 60 with active or convalescent COVID-19. This chain connects TRBV5-1 to TRBJ2-6; 10 positions agree with TRBD1. The sequenced sample consisted of peripheral blood. The DNA of the CDR3 is TGCGCCAGCAGCTTGGCGGGACAGGGGTCTGGGGCCAACGTCCTGACTTTC. This encodes CASSLAGQGSGANVLTF. The full variable domain, completed using reference TRBV5-1 and TRBJ2-6, is KAGVTQTPRYLIKTRGQQVTLSCSPISGHRSVSWYQQTPGQGLQFLFEYFSETQRNKGNFPGRFSGRQFSNSRSEMNVSTLELGDSALYLCASSLAGQGSGANVLTFGAGSRLTVL.